This T cell receptor (beta chain) was recovered during a study of cytomegalovirus exposure and HLA in healthy donors. The PCR employed 60 Vbeta primers together with 13 Jbeta primers. The repertoire was sequenced with immunoSEQ multiplex PCR; TCRdb's copy has only in-frame clones and lacks some. The sample holds about 190,000 clones, around four fifths seen once. Turning to this clone: Its antigen remains unidentified.

This CDR3 is 13 amino acids long. Germline V gene sequence: CDR1 ENHRY, CDR2 SYGVKD. V was cut by 6 bases and J by 2 bases, with 10 bases left in between. Overall study results and limits: In an earlier analysis, productive rearrangement rates for most beta V segments clustered near 90% or 30%. Later work showed greater clonal expansion in HLA-associated TCR beta chains than in equally common others.

The chain carries TRBV10-3 and TRBJ2-5; tentative D call: TRBD1 (6 bases). The sample taken for sequencing was PBMCs. This receptor was identified in a woman younger than 30 in good health and CMV-seronegative. CDR3 sequence (DNA): TGTGCCATCAGGGTCACAGGGCAAGAGACCCAGTACTTC. Its protein product is CAIRVTGQETQYF.